The 30 T cell receptor beta chains below come from one sample, sequenced in a study of cytomegalovirus exposure and HLA in healthy donors. Primers for the PCR totalled 60 Vbeta and 13 Jbeta. TCRdb's table, derived via immunoSEQ multiplex PCR, lists solely in-frame clones and lacks some. The sample has 180,000 or so clones, about four fifths seen once. Input material: PBMCs. The receptors here all came from a woman under 40 in good health and CMV-seronegative.

This clone was seen a single time. The genes are TRBV29-1 and TRBJ2-5; D gene unclear. Germline V lookup: CDR1 SQVTM, CDR2 ANQGSEA. V was cut by 2 bases and J by 5 bases, with 6 bases left in between. This CDR3 contains 11 residues. Here the CDR3 reads CSVELSETQYF. The CDR3 nucleotides are TGCAGCGTTGAACTGTCGGAGACCCAGTACTTC.

The chain carries TRBV5-8 and TRBJ2-5; D call uncertain. The V gene's germline CDR1 is SGHTS and CDR2 YDEGEE. V was cut by 4 bases and J by 5 bases, with 6 bases left in between. This CDR3 is 11 amino acids long. This CDR3 reads CASSAGETQYF. In DNA, the CDR3 is TGTGCCAGCAGCGCCGGGGAGACCCAGTACTTC.

This clone appeared once. The chain carries TRBV18 and TRBJ1-1, with D possibly being TRBD1 (6 bases). Looked up from germline, CDR1 is KGHSH and CDR2 is LQKENI. V was clipped by 10 bases and J by 5 bases, with 17 bases between them. The CDR3 has 13 residues. The CDR3 DNA follows: TGTGCCACCCTACAGGGTATCGATACTGAAGCTTTCTTT. Translated: CATLQGIDTEAFF. Combining the CDR3 with reference TRBV18 and TRBJ1-1 gives the whole variable domain NAGVMQNPRHLVRRRGQEARLRCSPMKGHSHVYWYRQLPEEGLKFMVYLQKENIIDESGMPKERFSAEFPKEGPSILRIQQVVRGDSAAYFCATLQGIDTEAFFGQGTRLTVV.

The chain carries TRBV6-1 and TRBJ1-6, with D tentatively TRBD1 (5 bases). Trimming pared 4 bases from V and 8 bases from J, leaving 12 bases between. Germline V lookup: CDR1 MNHNS, CDR2 SASEGT. The CDR3 length is 14 residues. CDR3 loop: CASSALRVDSPLHF. DNA for the CDR3: TGTGCCAGCAGTGCTCTCAGGGTCGATTCACCCCTCCACTTT.

The V call is TRBV7-8, the J call TRBJ1-2, with D hard to call. V was cut by 0 bases and J by 4 bases, with 18 bases left in between. The CDR3 has 17 residues. Germline lookup yields CDR1 SGHVS and CDR2 FQNEAQ. The CDR3 sequence is CASSLAQTPAGRYGYTF. The CDR3 DNA reads as TGTGCCAGCAGCTTAGCCCAAACCCCCGCTGGGCGCTATGGCTACACCTTC. The full variable domain, rest sourced from reference TRBV7-8 and TRBJ1-2, is GAGVSQSPRYKVAKRGQDVALRCDPISGHVSLFWYQQALGQGPEFLTYFQNEAQLDKSGLPSDRFFAERPEGSVSTLKIQRTQQEDSAVYLCASSLAQTPAGRYGYTFGSGTRLTVV.

This clone showed up just a few times. The gene calls are TRBV4-3 and TRBJ1-1; D is unclear. There are 13 residues in the CDR3. Germline V gene sequence: CDR1 LGHNA, CDR2 YSLEER. V was trimmed by 7 bases and J by 2 bases, leaving 11 bases between them. Written as DNA, the CDR3 is TGCGCCAGCACGCAGTCCCTTAACACTGAAGCTTTCTTT. As protein: CASTQSLNTEAFF.

The rearrangement joins TRBV5-6 to TRBJ2-3; possible D gene TRBD2, 5 bases. The germline CDR1 and CDR2 sequences are SGHDT and YYEEEE. The CDR3 totals 12 residues. The V and J ends lost 4 bases and 7 bases respectively, with 10 bases between them. The CDR3 sequence is CASSRPGNTQYF. The CDR3, as DNA: TGTGCCAGCAGCCGTCCCGGGAATACGCAGTATTTT. The variable domain in full, completed from reference TRBV5-6 and TRBJ2-3, reads DAGVTQSPTHLIKTRGQQVTLRCSPKSGHDTVSWYQQALGQGPQFIFQYYEEEERQRGNFPDRFSGHQFPNYSSELNVNALLLGDSALYLCASSRPGNTQYFGPGTRLTVL.

The chain employs TRBV6-5 and TRBJ1-1; D call uncertain. The V gene's germline CDR1 is MNHEY and CDR2 SVGAGI. The CDR3 spans 15 residues. Trimming shortened V by 7 bases and J by 4 bases, and 19 bases separated the two germline ends. The CDR3 DNA is TGTGCCAGCATACCATCGTACCAGCGAAGCACTGAAGCTTTCTTT. Its protein product is CASIPSYQRSTEAFF.

This clone appeared a single time. The CDR3 is CASSHPGQGYEKLFF. In DNA form, the CDR3 reads TGTGCCAGCAGCCACCCGGGACAGGGCTATGAAAAACTGTTTTTT. The gene calls are TRBV6-5 and TRBJ1-4; 9 bases match TRBD1. The CDR3 is made up of 15 amino acids. J lost 6 bases, V lost 6 bases, and 8 bases had no gene match. CDR1 MNHEY and CDR2 SVGAGI come from the germline V gene.

The V gene is TRBV30, the J gene TRBJ2-1; weak D call: TRBD2 (6 bases). The length of the CDR3 is 15 residues. Trimming removed 0 bases from V and 4 bases from J, with 13 bases in between. Looked up from germline, CDR1 is GTSNPN and CDR2 is SVGIG (reference sequence). The CDR3 DNA reads TGTGCCTGGAGTGTAGCCCAGCGGGTGTACAATGAGCAGTTCTTC. This translates into CAWSVAQRVYNEQFF.

As to this clone: One junction end disagrees with the germline gene, perhaps due to a read error. The rearrangement joins TRBV19 to TRBJ1-2, with D perhaps matching TRBD1 (5 bases). Germline values: CDR1 LNHDA, CDR2 SQIVND (reference sequence). This CDR3 is 10 amino acids long. CDR3: CPKGSVGYTF. CDR3 DNA sequence: TGCCCAAAGGGGTCCGTTGGCTACACCTTC.

V usage is TRBV6-6 and J usage is TRBJ1-1; D is unclear. The CDR3 has 12 amino acids. The V end was cut by 7 bases, the J end by 6 bases, with 12 bases between. Looked up from germline, CDR1 is MNHNY and CDR2 is SVGAGI (reference sequence). CDR3 region: CASTPSVAEAFF. CDR3 in DNA: TGTGCCAGCACCCCGTCGGTGGCTGAAGCTTTCTTT.

The chain recombines TRBV30 with TRBJ1-3; 10 positions agree with TRBD1. The CDR3 runs 11 residues. Germline V gene lookup returns CDR1 GTSNPN and CDR2 SVGIG (reference sequence). The V segment lost 5 bases and the J segment 8 bases; nucleotides outside the gene matches: 0. The CDR3 nucleotides read TGTGCCTGGGGACAGGGGGACACCATATATTTT. Its translation: CAWGQGDTIYF.

The V gene is TRBV15, the J gene TRBJ2-6, with 9 bases aligning to TRBD1. The CDR3 spans 18 residues. Germline loops: CDR1 LNHNV, CDR2 YYDKDF (reference sequence). Trimming at V came to 3 bases and at J to 2 bases, leaving 8 bases not matched to a gene. The CDR3 here is CATSRDRGGSTGANVLTF. The CDR3 DNA follows: TGTGCCACCAGCAGGGACAGGGGTGGTAGTACTGGGGCCAACGTCCTGACTTTC.

V is TRBV5-4 and J is TRBJ2-7, with 12 bases aligning to TRBD2. V lost 4 bases to trimming and J lost 6 bases; unmatched junction nucleotides: 11. The length of the CDR3 is 16 residues. The germline V gene encodes CDR1 SGHNT and CDR2 YYREEE (reference sequence). DNA for the CDR3: TGTGCCAGCAGCCTTCTAGCGGGGGGGCTCCTTGGCGAGCAGTACTTC. Its protein is CASSLLAGGLLGEQYF.

The chain combines TRBV6-4 with TRBJ2-2; 12 nucleotides match TRBD2. Germline V gives CDR1 MRHNA, CDR2 SNTAGT. V shed 6 bases, J shed 2 bases, and the junction held 4 bases outside the gene matches. This CDR3 spans 16 amino acids. CDR3 residues: CASRRTSGVNTGELFF. The CDR3 DNA is TGTGCCAGCAGACGGACTAGCGGGGTCAACACCGGGGAGCTGTTTTTT.

This clone was counted once. The genes are TRBV6-1 and TRBJ2-4, with TRBD1 as a possible D gene (5 bases). CDR3 length: 17 amino acids. V lost 0 bases and J lost 0, with 12 bases in between. Germline values: CDR1 MNHNS, CDR2 SASEGT. In nucleotides, the CDR3 is TGTGCCAGCAGTGAAGCGATGGGGCTAGGAGCCAAAAACATTCAGTACTTC. Its protein is CASSEAMGLGAKNIQYF.

This clone has only a few counts. The chain links TRBV9 to TRBJ2-1, with TRBD1 as a possible D gene (5 bases). This CDR3 has 11 residues. V was clipped by 0 bases and J by 12 bases, with 7 bases between them. Germline V gene lookup returns CDR1 SGDLS and CDR2 YYNGEE. The CDR3 here is CASSVDRRQFF. The DNA of the CDR3 is TGTGCCAGCAGCGTAGACAGGAGGCAGTTCTTC.

This chain joins TRBV15 and TRBJ1-4, with TRBD1 identical over 9 bases. After removal of 1 base from V and 5 bases from J, the junction contained 2 bases not matched to a gene. CDR3 length equals 15 residues. CDR1 is LNHNV and CDR2 is YYDKDF in the germline V gene (reference sequence). The CDR3 nucleotides are TGTGCCACCAGCAGAGGAGGGACAGGGAATGAAAAACTGTTTTTT. Translating it yields CATSRGGTGNEKLFF.

The gene calls are TRBV2 and TRBJ1-5, with 8 bases that match TRBD1. The CDR3 covers 15 residues. Germline loops: CDR1 SNHLY, CDR2 FYNNEI. J lost 2 bases, V lost 5 bases, and 5 bases had no gene match. CDR3 sequence reads: CASSFDRGGNQPQHF. The CDR3 region has the DNA TGTGCCAGCAGTTTTGACAGGGGCGGCAATCAGCCCCAGCATTTT. Full variable domain (missing parts from reference TRBV2 and TRBJ1-5): EPEVTQTPSHQVTQMGQEVILRCVPISNHLYFYWYRQILGQKVEFLVSFYNNEISEKSEIFDDQFSVERPDGSNFTLKIRSTKLEDSAMYFCASSFDRGGNQPQHFGDGTRLSIL.

The chain employs TRBV9 and TRBJ1-2, with 7 bases aligning to TRBD1. V shed 3 bases, J shed 1 base, and the junction held 12 bases outside the gene matches. Germline V gives CDR1 SGDLS, CDR2 YYNGEE. The CDR3 runs 17 residues. The CDR3 DNA is TGTGCCAGCAGCGATGACGACAGGGCAGGAGTTAACTATGGCTACACCTTC. As protein: CASSDDDRAGVNYGYTF.

The CDR3 is CASSSGVTGELFF. CDR3 bases: TGTGCCAGCAGCTCAGGGGTCACCGGGGAGCTGTTTTTT. This chain connects TRBV25-1 to TRBJ2-2; a possible D gene is TRBD1 (6 bases). This CDR3 contains 13 residues. The germline V gene has CDR1 MGHDK and CDR2 SYGVNS. The V end was cut by 6 bases, the J end by 4 bases, with 9 bases between. The full variable domain, rest sourced from reference TRBV25-1 and TRBJ2-2, is EADIYQTPRYLVIGTGKKITLECSQTMGHDKMYWYQQDPGMELHLIHYSYGVNSTEKGDLSSESTVSRIRTEHFPLTLESARPSHTSQYLCASSSGVTGELFFGEGSRLTVL.

V is TRBV5-1 and J is TRBJ2-7, with TRBD1 matching over 8 bases. The germline gives CDR1 SGHRS, CDR2 YFSETQ. CDR3 size: 14 residues. Trimming took 4 bases from V and 2 from J; bases not matched to a gene: 5. For the CDR3, the DNA is TGCGCCAGCAGCCACAGGGGGGATACCTACGAGCAGTACTTC. It encodes CASSHRGDTYEQYF. Full variable domain (rest looked up from reference TRBV5-1 and TRBJ2-7): KAGVTQTPRYLIKTRGQQVTLSCSPISGHRSVSWYQQTPGQGLQFLFEYFSETQRNKGNFPGRFSGRQFSNSRSEMNVSTLELGDSALYLCASSHRGDTYEQYFGPGTRLTVT.

The rearrangement links TRBV10-2 to TRBJ1-4; TRBD1 aligns across 9 bases. The CDR3 has 15 residues. Germline V lookup: CDR1 WSHSY, CDR2 SAAADI. V was clipped by 2 bases and J by 8 bases; unmatched bases: 6. The CDR3 loop reads CASSEGGQGREKLFF. As DNA, the CDR3 is TGCGCCAGCAGTGAGGGGGGACAGGGAAGGGAAAAACTGTTTTTT.

This clone is a singleton in its sample. The chain has TRBV6-6 and TRBJ1-1; the D is unclear. This CDR3 contains 13 residues. V lost 0 bases and J lost 8, with 10 bases in between. CDR1 and CDR2 from the germline V gene are MNHNY and SVGAGI (reference sequence). As DNA, the CDR3 is TGTGCCAGCAGTTACTCGATTTTGGGCGAAGCTTTCTTT. Its protein is CASSYSILGEAFF.

Only a few counts were recorded for this clone. V usage is TRBV6-5 and J usage is TRBJ1-5; 8 nucleotides line up with TRBD1. The CDR3 length is 15 residues. V lost 5 bases and J lost 9; bases outside the gene matches: 12. CDR1 and CDR2 (germline): MNHEY, SVGAGI. This CDR3 is CASSPTTGGAGPQHF. CDR3 nucleotide sequence: TGTGCCAGCAGTCCTACTACAGGGGGGGCGGGGCCCCAGCATTTT.

V and J are TRBV7-2 and TRBJ1-2; no firm D call. Trimming left V 5 bases short and J 2 bases short, with 9 bases between. Germline CDR1 is SGHTA and CDR2 is FQGNSA. The length of the CDR3 is 13 residues. This CDR3 reads CASSPGLNYGYTF. For the CDR3, the DNA is TGTGCCAGCAGCCCCGGGTTGAACTATGGCTACACCTTC.

V and J are TRBV6-4 and TRBJ2-1, with 7 bases that match TRBD1. The junction had 6 bases not matched to a gene; V was cut back by 6 bases and J by 1 base. The CDR3 has 15 residues. The V gene's germline CDR1 is MRHNA and CDR2 SNTAGT. CDR3 bases: TGTGCCAGCAGGCCGGACAGGTTTTCCTACAATGAGCAGTTCTTC. Translating it yields CASRPDRFSYNEQFF.

This sequence joins TRBV14 and TRBJ1-1, with a possible D match to TRBD1 (5 bases). There are 14 residues in the CDR3. In germline, CDR1 is SGHDN, CDR2 FVKESK. V was clipped by 1 base and J by 5 bases, with 11 bases between them. The CDR3 here is CASSQVAGRTEAFF. The CDR3 nucleotides are TGTGCCAGCAGCCAAGTTGCAGGGCGAACTGAAGCTTTCTTT.

The V gene is TRBV13, the J gene TRBJ2-1; TRBD2 aligns across 9 bases. The germline V gene has CDR1 PRHDT and CDR2 FYEKMQ (reference sequence). Losses at the gene ends were 4 bases for V and 4 bases for J; bases not matched to a gene: 14. CDR3 length: 18 amino acids. CDR3 amino acids: CASSSLTRAGGLYNEQFF. CDR3 bases: TGTGCCAGCAGCTCCTTGACTAGAGCGGGGGGTCTGTACAATGAGCAGTTCTTC.